This TCR beta chain was retrieved from a study of tissue T cells after allogeneic stem cell transplantation (dated by TCRdb to between 2021 and 2024). In terms of the full investigation: The study profiled TCR beta repertoires in many tissues obtained from research autopsies of patients with and without GVHD, and also in mouse models of GVHD. The human arm was a prospective observational study without blinding or randomization. Overall results and qualifications from the work: Few T cell clones were found to be shared across patients, but shared repertoire signatures across patients were revealed in a tissue-specific fashion by motif-based clustering. Which tissue TCRs were alloreactive or antigen-specific was not determined in the study, and some of the clones might have been host cells that persisted. Blood and spleen T cells captured only a limited portion of the TCR repertoire detected in tissues, in both patients and mice. Sampling depth was acknowledged as a limitation, and the patient cohort was both small and clinically heterogeneous. Within patients, how anatomically similar tissues were was a major factor shaping TCR repertoire composition, regardless of disease or transplant status.

This clone has just a few counts. This clone's antigen is unknown. Gene labels and germline sequences for this entry follow the mouse. Coverage ceases 1 residue before the CDR3 finishes, and the germline J gene fills in the end. Per the publication, the time point label means: mouse harvest day 7 after allogeneic transplant. Mouse grafts consisting of 10^7 T-cell-depleted bone marrow cells combined with 10^6 splenic CD5+ T cells were administered by tail vein injection. Mouse GVHD was modeled in a major MHC-mismatch B6 (H2b) into BALB/c (H2d) model, with tissues profiled at day 7 or 14. On day 7 or 14 post-transplant, mouse tissues and retro-orbital blood were harvested with separate sterile tools for each animal, and livers were flushed before harvest. Before genomic DNA isolation with the DNeasy Blood & Tissue Kit, mouse tissues were minced with razor blades in buffered saline. Spanning cysteine to phenylalanine, the CDR3 consists of 13 amino acids. The DNA covers only part of the CDR3, 36 bases in frame from base 1. As encoded in the germline V gene, CDR1 is KGHTA while CDR2 is FQNQQP.

Library creation used the immunoSEQ multiplex PCR assay. TCRbeta CDR3 sequencing was done by Adaptive Biotechnologies at survey depth, reporting CDR3 sequences, V/J genes, productive frequency and template counts. TCR beta CDR3 regions were amplified from genomic DNA instead of RNA. On the study's bioinformatics: Jensen-Shannon divergence was used to quantify pairwise repertoire overlap between tissues, with a value of 1 meaning complete divergence and a value of 0 meaning identical repertoires. Based on pairwise JSD values, tissues were grouped by single-linkage agglomerative hierarchical clustering, and the results were shown as dendrograms. All patient samples were analyzed with GLIPH2 using simulation_depth 1000, kmer_min_depth 3 and cdr3_length_cutoff 8, and only groups containing more than two unique CDR3s were kept. A standardized tissue-overlap score was generated by extrapolating Jaccard GLIPH-group overlap across patients to a standard repertoire size of 1000 clones. To look at how diversity was associated with clinical or experimental variables, linear mixed-effect models were used, with tissue treated as a fixed effect and individual treated as a random effect. Drawn from immuneACCESS, this table holds only the in-frame rearrangements with V and J called that TCRdb kept. Clones are partly lost; checked studies trace under half to an unresolved V gene and leave the rest unexplained. The V and J calls and clone size are taken from that table; D and trimming were inferred from the DNA. The sample yields over 8,500 clones; 40% to 45% were counted once. Roughly 1.5% of the sample is held by the ten biggest clonotypes.

This TCR derives from a female BALB/c mouse given C57BL/6 T cells with graft-versus-host disease after an allogeneic hematopoietic cell transplant. The V gene is TRBV23 and the J gene is TRBJ1-5; TRBD1 is taken as the D call from the table, unchecked against the DNA. Sequencing was carried out using skin. The sequenced part of the CDR3 DNA is TGCTCCAGCGGGACAGATAACAACCAGGCTCCGCTT. Its amino acids are CSSGTDNNQAPL. The entire CDR3 sequence reads CSSGTDNNQAPLF.